This TCR beta chain was recorded in a study of cytomegalovirus exposure and HLA in healthy donors. Looking at the study overall: Researchers previously reported finding more than 100 million unique TCR beta sequences from about 179 million T cells. There were 88 million or so unique TCRs (from HLA-typed donors) in an early data release. Points from the study as a whole: Follow-up analysis later connected one missense variant in DCLRE1C with trimming of TCR beta V- and J-genes. In a later analysis, HLA-associated TCR beta chains were more clonally expanded than equally common others.

V shed 6 bases and J 5 bases; nucleotides not matched to a gene: 8. CDR1 is MNHNY, CDR2 SVGAGI, per germline (reference sequence). The CDR3 is 14 amino acids. About this clone: What it binds is not known.

Vbeta (60) and Jbeta (13) primers were used in the PCR. Measured with immunoSEQ multiplex PCR; TCRdb has only the in-frame clones, and not every one. This sample has some 89,000 clones, with roughly 79% found just once. J is TRBJ2-7 and V is TRBV6-6, with 9 bases identical to TRBD1. The sequenced sample was PBMCs. This TCR was sampled from a woman aged 25 to 39 in good health and CMV-seronegative. The CDR3 reads CASSWDRVRDEQYF. CDR3 DNA: TGTGCCAGCAGCTGGGACAGGGTGAGGGACGAGCAGTACTTC.